A single sample gave rise to the 5 T cell receptor beta chains below, sequenced in a study of shared clonotypes between healthy human individuals. Profiled with immunoSEQ multiplex PCR; TCRdb holds only in-frame clones, not every one. Counted here are 2 million to 3 million clones, around nine tenths occurring once; the ten biggest clones make up over 0.12%. The source material was naive CD4+ T cells sorted from blood. Stated subset: CD45RA+ positively selected. Receptors were obtained from a man between 18 and 35 years old in good health.

In this sample, this clone turned up once. The CDR3 nucleotides read TGTGCCACCAGCAGGTTGGGGGCCTCCTACGAGCAGTACTTC. The encoded protein is CATSRLGASYEQYF. V gene TRBV15 combines with J gene TRBJ2-7; TRBD1 is a possible D gene (6 bases). CDR1 and CDR2 (germline): LNHNV, YYDKDF (reference sequence). Trimming pared 3 bases from V and 0 bases from J, leaving 9 bases between. The CDR3 consists of 14 residues.

The table lists this clone with a count of one. This chain connects TRBV9 to TRBJ2-4; TRBD2 matches at 9 bases. The CDR3 is 16 residues long. Germline CDR1 and CDR2: SGDLS and YYNGEE. Trimming cost V 0 bases and J 2 bases; bases outside gene matches: 3. The CDR3 sequence is CASSVVAGGTKNIQYF. CDR3 nucleotides: TGTGCCAGCAGCGTAGTTGCGGGGGGGACCAAAAACATTCAGTACTTC.

The chain links TRBV7-6 to TRBJ1-1, with D perhaps TRBD1 (6 bases). CDR1 and CDR2 (germline): SGHVS, FNYEAQ. V lost 5 bases, J lost 5 bases, and 18 bases lay in between. This CDR3 comprises 15 residues. The CDR3 loop is CASSPMETGRTEAFF. Here the CDR3 DNA reads TGTGCCAGCAGCCCTATGGAAACAGGGCGGACTGAAGCTTTCTTT. The full variable domain, completed using reference TRBV7-6 and TRBJ1-1, is GAGVSQSPRYKVTKRGQDVALRCDPISGHVSLYWYRQALGQGPEFLTYFNYEAQQDKSGLPNDRFSAERPEGSISTLTIQRTEQRDSAMYRCASSPMETGRTEAFFGQGTRLTVV.

The chain carries TRBV27 and TRBJ2-6, with 8 bases fitting TRBD1. The CDR3 spans 20 residues. Germline CDR1 and CDR2: MNHEY and SMNVEV (reference sequence). Unmatched junction bases numbered 19, after V lost 5 bases and J lost 4 bases. The CDR3 protein is CASSRNPLGQGLAGANVLTF. The CDR3 bases are TGTGCCAGCAGTCGAAACCCCCTCGGACAGGGCCTGGCAGGGGCCAACGTCCTGACTTTC.

The J gene is TRBJ2-2, the V gene TRBV7-2; D remains ambiguous. Trimming stripped 4 bases from V and 6 bases from J, with 9 bases between. CDR1 is SGHTA, CDR2 FQGNSA, per germline. CDR3 size: 13 residues. CDR3 amino acids: CASSSLISGELFF. The CDR3 DNA follows: TGTGCCAGCAGCTCTTTGATTTCCGGGGAGCTGTTTTTT.